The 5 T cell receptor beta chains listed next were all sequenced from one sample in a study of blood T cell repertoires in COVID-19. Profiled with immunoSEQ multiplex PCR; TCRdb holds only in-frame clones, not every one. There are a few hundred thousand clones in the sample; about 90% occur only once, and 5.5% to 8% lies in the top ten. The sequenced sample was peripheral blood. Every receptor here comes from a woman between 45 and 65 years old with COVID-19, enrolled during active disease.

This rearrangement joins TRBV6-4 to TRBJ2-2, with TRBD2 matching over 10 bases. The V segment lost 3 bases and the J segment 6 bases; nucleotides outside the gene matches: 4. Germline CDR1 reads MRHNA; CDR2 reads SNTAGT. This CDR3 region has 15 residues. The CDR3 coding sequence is TGTGCCAGCAGTGAACTAGCGGGGACCGCCGGGGAGCTGTTTTTT. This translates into CASSELAGTAGELFF.

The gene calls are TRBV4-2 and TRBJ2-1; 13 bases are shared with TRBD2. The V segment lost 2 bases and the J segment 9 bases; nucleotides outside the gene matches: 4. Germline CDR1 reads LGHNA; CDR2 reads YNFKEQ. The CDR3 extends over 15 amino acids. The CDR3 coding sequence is TGTGCCAGCAGCCAACCCGGGACTAGCGGGACTGAGCAGTTCTTC. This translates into CASSQPGTSGTEQFF.

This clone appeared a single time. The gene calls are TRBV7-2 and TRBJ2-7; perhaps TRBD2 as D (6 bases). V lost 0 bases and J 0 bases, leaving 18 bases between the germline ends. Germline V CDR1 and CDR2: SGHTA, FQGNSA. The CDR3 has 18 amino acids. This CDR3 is CASSLARGRGTPSYEQYF. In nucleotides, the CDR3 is TGTGCCAGCAGCTTAGCGCGAGGTCGTGGGACTCCCTCCTACGAGCAGTACTTC.

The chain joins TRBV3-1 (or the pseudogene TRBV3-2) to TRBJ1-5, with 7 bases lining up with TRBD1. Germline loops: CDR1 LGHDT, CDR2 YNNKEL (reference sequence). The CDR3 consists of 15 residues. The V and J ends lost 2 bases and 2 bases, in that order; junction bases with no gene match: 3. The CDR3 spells CASSQTTGGNQPQHF. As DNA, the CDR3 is TGTGCCAGCAGCCAAACAACAGGGGGCAATCAGCCCCAGCATTTT.

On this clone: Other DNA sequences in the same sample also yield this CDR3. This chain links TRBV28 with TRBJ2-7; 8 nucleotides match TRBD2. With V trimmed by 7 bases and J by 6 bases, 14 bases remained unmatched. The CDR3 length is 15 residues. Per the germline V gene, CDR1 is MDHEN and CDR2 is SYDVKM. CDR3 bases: TGTGCCAGCAACCTAGGGGGGGCCGGGGGGGTCGAGCAGTACTTC. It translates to CASNLGGAGGVEQYF.